The text below deals with one T cell receptor (beta chain). The data stem from a study of T cell clones after liver transplantation. There are 13 residues in the CDR3. TCRdb keeps only in-frame clones here, not all; method: immunoSEQ multiplex PCR. The sample shows about 58,000 clones, around two thirds of them seen only once. The material was CD4+ T cells from blood, obtained at the roughly 16-month timepoint. The source is a human patient who received a liver transplant. Among the T cells, some may be from the graft donor. The V call is TRBV21-1, the J call TRBJ2-5. TRBV21-1 is designated a pseudogene. CDR3 nucleotide sequence: TGTGCCAGCAGAGACAGTCCGGGGGAGACCCAGTACTTC. This translates into CASRDSPGETQYF.